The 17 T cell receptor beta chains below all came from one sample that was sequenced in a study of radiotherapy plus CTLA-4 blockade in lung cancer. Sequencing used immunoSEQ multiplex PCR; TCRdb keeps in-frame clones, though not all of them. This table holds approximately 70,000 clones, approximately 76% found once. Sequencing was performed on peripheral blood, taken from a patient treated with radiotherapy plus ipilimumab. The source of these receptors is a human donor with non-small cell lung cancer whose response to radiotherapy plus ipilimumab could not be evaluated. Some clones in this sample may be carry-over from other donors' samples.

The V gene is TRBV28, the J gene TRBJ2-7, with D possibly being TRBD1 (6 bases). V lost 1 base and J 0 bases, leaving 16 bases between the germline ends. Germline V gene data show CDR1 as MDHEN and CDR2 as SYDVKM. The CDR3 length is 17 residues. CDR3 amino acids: CASSLLVRQASSYEQYF. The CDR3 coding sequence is TGTGCCAGCAGTTTATTGGTGAGACAGGCGAGCTCCTACGAGCAGTACTTC.

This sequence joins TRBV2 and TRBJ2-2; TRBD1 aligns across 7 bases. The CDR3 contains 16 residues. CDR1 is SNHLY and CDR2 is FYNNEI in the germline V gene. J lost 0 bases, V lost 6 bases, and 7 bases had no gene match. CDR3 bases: TGTGCCAGCAGCCGGGACAGTTATTCGAACACCGGGGAGCTGTTTTTT. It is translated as CASSRDSYSNTGELFF.

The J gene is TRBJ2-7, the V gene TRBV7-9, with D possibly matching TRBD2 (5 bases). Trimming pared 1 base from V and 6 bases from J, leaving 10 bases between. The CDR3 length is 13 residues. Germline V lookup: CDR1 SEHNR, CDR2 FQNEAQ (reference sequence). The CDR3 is CASSLVSGSEQYF. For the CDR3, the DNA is TGTGCCAGCAGCTTAGTTTCGGGGAGCGAGCAGTACTTC.

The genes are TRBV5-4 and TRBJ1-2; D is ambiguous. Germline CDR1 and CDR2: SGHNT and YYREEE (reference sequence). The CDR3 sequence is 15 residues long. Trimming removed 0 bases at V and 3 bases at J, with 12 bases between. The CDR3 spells CASSLGGRVDYGYTF. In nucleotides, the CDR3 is TGTGCCAGCAGCTTGGGAGGGCGGGTAGACTATGGCTACACCTTC.

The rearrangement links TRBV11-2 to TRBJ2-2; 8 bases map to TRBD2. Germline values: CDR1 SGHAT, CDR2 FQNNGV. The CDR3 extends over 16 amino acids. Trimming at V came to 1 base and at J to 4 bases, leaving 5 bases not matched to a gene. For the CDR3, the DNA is TGTGCCAGCAGCTTAGGAAGCGGGGGTAGCACCGGGGAGCTGTTTTTT. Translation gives CASSLGSGGSTGELFF.

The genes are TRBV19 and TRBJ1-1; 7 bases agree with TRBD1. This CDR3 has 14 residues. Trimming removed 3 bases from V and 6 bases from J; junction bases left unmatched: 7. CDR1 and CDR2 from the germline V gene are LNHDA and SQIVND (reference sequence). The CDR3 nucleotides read TGTGCCAGTAGTATCCGACAGGGTCGGTCTGAAGCTTTCTTT. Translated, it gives CASSIRQGRSEAFF.

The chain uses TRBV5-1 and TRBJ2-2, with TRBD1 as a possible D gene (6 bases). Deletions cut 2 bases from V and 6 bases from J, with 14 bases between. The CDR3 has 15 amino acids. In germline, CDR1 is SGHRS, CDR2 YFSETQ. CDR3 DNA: TGCGCCAGCAGCTTAGAAACAGGGTACTCCGGGGAGCTGTTTTTT. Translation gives CASSLETGYSGELFF. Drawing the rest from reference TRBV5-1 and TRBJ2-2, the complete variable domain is KAGVTQTPRYLIKTRGQQVTLSCSPISGHRSVSWYQQTPGQGLQFLFEYFSETQRNKGNFPGRFSGRQFSNSRSEMNVSTLELGDSALYLCASSLETGYSGELFFGEGSRLTVL.

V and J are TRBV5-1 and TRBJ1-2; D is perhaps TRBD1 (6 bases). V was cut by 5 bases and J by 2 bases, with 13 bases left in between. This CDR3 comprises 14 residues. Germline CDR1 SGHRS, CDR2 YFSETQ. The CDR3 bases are TGCGCCAGCAGTCCCGCGGACAGAAACTATGGCTACACCTTC. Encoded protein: CASSPADRNYGYTF.

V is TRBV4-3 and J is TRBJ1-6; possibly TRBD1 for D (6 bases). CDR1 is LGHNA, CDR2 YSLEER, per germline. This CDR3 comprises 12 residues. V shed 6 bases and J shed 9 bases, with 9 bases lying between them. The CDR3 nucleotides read TGCGCCAGCAGGCAGGGGATTTCACCCCTCCACTTT. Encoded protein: CASRQGISPLHF.

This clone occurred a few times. CDR3 region: CASSPPGQLNTGELFF. In DNA, the CDR3 is TGTGCCAGCTCACCTCCGGGACAGCTGAACACCGGGGAGCTGTTTTTT. This chain uses TRBV18 with TRBJ2-2; 7 bases are a match to TRBD1. Trimming removed 3 bases from V and 1 base from J; junction bases left unmatched: 5. The CDR3 contains 16 residues. Looked up from germline, CDR1 is KGHSH and CDR2 is LQKENI.

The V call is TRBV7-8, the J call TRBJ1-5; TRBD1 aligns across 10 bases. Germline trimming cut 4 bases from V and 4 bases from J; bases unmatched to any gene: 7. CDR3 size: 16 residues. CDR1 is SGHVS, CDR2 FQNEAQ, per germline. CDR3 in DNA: TGTGCCAGCAGCTCCTCGACAGGGGGCGATAATCAGCCCCAGCATTTT. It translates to CASSSSTGGDNQPQHF.

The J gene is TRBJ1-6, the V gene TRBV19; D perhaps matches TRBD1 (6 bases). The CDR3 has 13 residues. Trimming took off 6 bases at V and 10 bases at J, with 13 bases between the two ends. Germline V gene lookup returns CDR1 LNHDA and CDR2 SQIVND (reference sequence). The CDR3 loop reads CASRPRGWSPLHF. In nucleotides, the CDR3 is TGTGCCAGTAGACCCAGGGGCTGGTCACCCCTCCACTTT.

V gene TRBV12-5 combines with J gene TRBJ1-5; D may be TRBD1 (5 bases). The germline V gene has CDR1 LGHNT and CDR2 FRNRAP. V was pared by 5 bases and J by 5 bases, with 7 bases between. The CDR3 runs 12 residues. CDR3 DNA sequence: TGTGCTAGTGGTATAGGGGATCAGCCCCAGCATTTT. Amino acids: CASGIGDQPQHF.

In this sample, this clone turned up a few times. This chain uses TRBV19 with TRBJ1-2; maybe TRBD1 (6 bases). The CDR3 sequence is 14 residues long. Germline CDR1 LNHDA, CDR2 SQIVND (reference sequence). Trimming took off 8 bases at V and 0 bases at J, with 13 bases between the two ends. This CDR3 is CASLSTGSNYGYTF. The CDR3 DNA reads TGTGCCAGTCTCTCGACAGGTTCTAACTATGGCTACACCTTC.

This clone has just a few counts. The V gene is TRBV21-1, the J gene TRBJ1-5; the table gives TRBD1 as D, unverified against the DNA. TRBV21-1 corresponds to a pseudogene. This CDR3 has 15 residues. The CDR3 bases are TGTGCCAGCAGCAATGCCAGACAGGGCAATCAGCCCCAGCATTTT. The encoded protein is CASSNARQGNQPQHF.

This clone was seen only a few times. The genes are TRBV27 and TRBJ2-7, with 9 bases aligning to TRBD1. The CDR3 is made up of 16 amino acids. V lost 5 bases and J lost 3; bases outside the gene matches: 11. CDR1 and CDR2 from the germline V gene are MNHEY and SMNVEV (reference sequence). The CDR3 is CASSRGTGTGLYEQYF. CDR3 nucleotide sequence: TGTGCCAGCAGTCGGGGGACTGGGACAGGGCTCTACGAGCAGTACTTC.

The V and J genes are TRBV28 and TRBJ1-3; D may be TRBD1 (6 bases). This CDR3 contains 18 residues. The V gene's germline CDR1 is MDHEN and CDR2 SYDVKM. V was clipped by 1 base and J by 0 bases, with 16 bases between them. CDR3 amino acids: CASSLYPTGPFSGNTIYF. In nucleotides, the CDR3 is TGTGCCAGCAGTTTATACCCCACAGGGCCTTTCTCTGGAAACACCATATATTTT.